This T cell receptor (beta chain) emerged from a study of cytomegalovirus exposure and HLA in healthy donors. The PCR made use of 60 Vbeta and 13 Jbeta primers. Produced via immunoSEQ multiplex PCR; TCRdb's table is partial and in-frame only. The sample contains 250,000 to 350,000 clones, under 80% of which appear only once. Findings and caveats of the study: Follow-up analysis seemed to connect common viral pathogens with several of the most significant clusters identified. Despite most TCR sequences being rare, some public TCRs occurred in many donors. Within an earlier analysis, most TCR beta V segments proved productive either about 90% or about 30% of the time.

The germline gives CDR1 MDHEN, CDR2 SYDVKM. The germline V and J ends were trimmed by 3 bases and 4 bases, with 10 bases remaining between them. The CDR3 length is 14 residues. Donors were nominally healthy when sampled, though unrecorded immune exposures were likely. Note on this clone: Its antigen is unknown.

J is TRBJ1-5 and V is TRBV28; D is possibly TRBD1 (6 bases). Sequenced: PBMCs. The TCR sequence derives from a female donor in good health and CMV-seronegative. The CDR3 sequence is CASSLATGNQPQHF. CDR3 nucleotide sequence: TGTGCCAGCAGTTTGGCGACAGGTAATCAGCCCCAGCATTTT.